This TCR beta chain stems from a study of T cell responses to AZD1222 COVID-19 vaccine. Germline CDR1 is MNHEY and CDR2 is SVGAGI. CDR3 length equals 13 residues. V lost 11 bases to trimming and J lost 3 bases, with 16 bases between them. Details on this clone: The target antigen is unknown.

Sequencing was performed with immunoSEQ multiplex PCR; in TCRdb, only in-frame clones are kept and a portion is missing. Found here are approximately 180,000 clones, around 94% of them singletons; the top ten hold 3.6%. Study-wide results and limits: It was only six AZD1222 recipients who were seropositive at baseline. Females outnumbered males among donors, who were mostly white British; clonal diversity was possibly underestimated. Reportedly, nearly half the spike-specific TCRs target unmutated variant regions.

This receptor was obtained from an adult who received the MenACWY meningococcal vaccine as a control. Sequencing used peripheral blood, obtained 28 days after the second dose of the MenACWY control vaccine. This chain links TRBV6-5 with TRBJ1-1, with D hard to call. As DNA, the CDR3 is TGTGCCGCGAACCTCCGCCCGGACACTGAAGCTTTCTTT. It is translated as CAANLRPDTEAFF.